This T cell receptor beta chain emerged from a study of CD8+ T cells in alopecia areata. Study-wide background: Administration of oral tofacitinib to treated patients was at 5 to 10 mg twice daily.

Study conclusions and caveats: Significant decreases in scalp clonality and expanded CD8+ clones followed tofacitinib treatment. One nonresponder makes the tie between baseline CD8+ expansion and response uncertain.

With regard to this clone: Its specificity is unknown.

Sequencing templates came from extracted RNA that was reverse transcribed into cDNA. Only in-frame clones appear in the TCRdb table, and some are missing; sequencing was by immunoSEQ multiplex PCR. The table shows approximately 210,000 clones, with about three fifths occurring only once. The treatment denotes: oral pan-JAK inhibitor, 5-10 mg twice daily. Trimming removed 4 bases from V and 2 bases from J, with 5 bases in between. CDR1 and CDR2 (germline): SQVTM, ANQGSEA. The CDR3 length is 11 residues. Here the sequenced sample was CD4+ T cells sorted from blood, taken at week 4, from a patient treated with tofacitinib. This receptor was taken from a human donor with alopecia areata. The J gene is TRBJ1-1, the V gene TRBV29-1; no firm D call. This CDR3 is CSVVFNTEAFF. The CDR3 DNA reads TGCAGCGTTGTCTTCAACACTGAAGCTTTCTTT.